The present TCR beta chain was sequenced within a study of T cell changes during pregnancy in multiple sclerosis. Produced via immunoSEQ multiplex PCR; TCRdb's table is partial and in-frame only. The sample lists 65,000 to 95,000 clones, 85% to 95% occurring once. CDR3 length equals 13 residues. Trimming took off 3 bases at V and 3 bases at J, with 9 bases between the two ends. Per the germline V gene, CDR1 is GTSNPN and CDR2 is SVGIG (reference sequence). The J gene is TRBJ2-1, the V gene TRBV30; possible D gene TRBD2, 6 bases. The sample here was peripheral blood, taken after pregnancy. The TCR was taken from a female donor in good health, enrolled as a control in a pregnancy study. The CDR3 DNA follows: TGTGCCTGGAGCAGGAGGGGCTACAATGAGCAGTTCTTC. Its protein is CAWSRRGYNEQFF.